The next 14 T cell receptor beta chains were all read from a single sample in a study of shared clonotypes between healthy human individuals. TCRdb's table, derived via immunoSEQ multiplex PCR, lists solely in-frame clones and lacks some. The data show about 2,100,000 clones, 85% to 95% seen once. As defined, naive CD8 cells were CD45RO-negative and positively selected for CCR7, with terminally differentiated effector memory CD45RA+ cells excluded. The sample consisted of naive CD8+ T cells from PBMCs. The source is a man younger than 35 in good health. Some clones in this sample may be carry-over from other donors' samples.

This chain joins TRBV7-8 and TRBJ1-4; a weak D match, TRBD1 (6 bases). Trimming took off 2 bases at V and 8 bases at J, with 18 bases between the two ends. The CDR3 consists of 16 residues. CDR1 and CDR2 from the germline V gene are SGHVS and FQNEAQ. The CDR3 DNA sequence: TGTGCCAGCAGCTTAAACGGGGGCGGATTAGGGGAAAAACTGTTTTTT. Residues: CASSLNGGGLGEKLFF.

The rearrangement links TRBV11-2 to TRBJ2-1; TRBD2 aligns across 7 bases. V was pared by 3 bases and J by 5 bases, with 7 bases of the junction left unmatched. CDR3 length: 15 amino acids. In germline, CDR1 is SGHAT, CDR2 FQNNGV. CDR3 nucleotide sequence: TGTGCCAGCAGCTTGGGCCAGCGGGGAGACAATGAGCAGTTCTTC. Amino acid sequence: CASSLGQRGDNEQFF.

This chain connects TRBV19 to TRBJ1-5; TRBD1 aligns across 9 bases. J gave up 4 bases and V 8 bases, and 12 bases lay outside the gene matches. There are 16 residues in the CDR3. CDR1 and CDR2 from the germline V gene are LNHDA and SQIVND (reference sequence). The CDR3 DNA sequence: TGTGCCAGTTCTAAAAGAGGACAGGGGAATAATCAGCCCCAGCATTTT. Encoded protein: CASSKRGQGNNQPQHF.

This chain connects TRBV21-1 to TRBJ2-5; the table's D call of TRBD1 was not tested on the DNA. TRBV21-1 has pseudogene status. The CDR3 extends over 16 amino acids. The CDR3 region has the DNA TGTGCCAGCAGCAAAATCCAAAGACAGGGTATTGAGACCCAGTACTTC. Protein product: CASSKIQRQGIETQYF.

The chain is built from TRBV27 and TRBJ2-5; D uncertain. The J call is doubtful: the DNA matches TRBJ2-7 better. Germline loops: CDR1 MNHEY, CDR2 SMNVEV (reference sequence). The CDR3 loop spans 14 amino acids. CDR3 sequence reads: CASSIGPVLYEQYF. In nucleotides, the CDR3 is TGTGCCAGCAGTATTGGTCCCGTCCTCTACGAGCAGTACTTC.

This clone was found once. Other DNA sequences in this specimen translate into the identical CDR3. The chain carries TRBV20-1 and TRBJ2-1; D not resolved. The CDR3 runs to 11 residues. V lost 6 bases and J lost 3, with 6 bases in between. CDR1 is DFQATT, CDR2 SNEGSKA, per germline (reference sequence). The CDR3 nucleotides are TGCAGTGCGCCGTACTACAATGAGCAGTTCTTC. This gives the protein CSAPYYNEQFF.

This clone was counted a single time. The CDR3 DNA reads as TGTGCCAGCAGCTTAATCCGCGGGAGGAGGGATACGCAGTATTTT. Protein: CASSLIRGRRDTQYF. The chain recombines TRBV7-3 with TRBJ2-3, with 8 bases lining up with TRBD2. After removal of 1 base from V and 6 bases from J, the junction contained 6 bases not matched to a gene. The CDR3 covers 15 residues. In germline, CDR1 is SGHTA, CDR2 FQGTGA.

The chain is built from TRBV15 and TRBJ2-3, with 10 bases that match TRBD2. J gave up 1 base and V 3 bases, and 7 bases lay outside the gene matches. The CDR3 totals 17 residues. In germline, CDR1 is LNHNV, CDR2 YYDKDF (reference sequence). This CDR3 is CATSSVPGTSGTDTQYF. The DNA of the CDR3 is TGTGCCACCAGCAGCGTCCCCGGGACTAGCGGCACAGATACGCAGTATTTT.

This chain connects TRBV4-1 to TRBJ1-2; TRBD1 is a possible D gene (5 bases). Trimming removed 4 bases at V and 5 bases at J, with 17 bases between. Germline V gene lookup returns CDR1 MGHRA and CDR2 YSYEKL. CDR3 length equals 15 residues. CDR3 in DNA: TGCGCCAGCAGCCTCGTCGACCGACAGTCTTATGGCTACACCTTC. Translating gives CASSLVDRQSYGYTF.

A few counts support this clone. Additional DNA sequences in this sample encode the identical CDR3. The chain recombines TRBV14 with TRBJ2-1; D remains ambiguous. Germline V CDR1 and CDR2: SGHDN, FVKESK. V was cut by 4 bases and J by 3 bases, with 7 bases left in between. This CDR3 has 13 amino acids. Here the CDR3 DNA reads TGTGCCAGCAGCCCCTACAGCTACAATGAGCAGTTCTTC. Translated: CASSPYSYNEQFF. The full variable domain, its missing parts supplied by reference TRBV14 and TRBJ2-1, is EAGVTQFPSHSVIEKGQTVTLRCDPISGHDNLYWYRRVMGKEIKFLLHFVKESKQDESGMPNNRFLAERTGGTYSTLKVQPAELEDSGVYFCASSPYSYNEQFFGPGTRLTVL.

The chain joins TRBV4-1 to TRBJ1-6; D is unclear. Trimming left V 1 base short and J 0 bases short, with 7 bases between. CDR3 length: 16 amino acids. Looked up from germline, CDR1 is MGHRA and CDR2 is YSYEKL. The CDR3 protein is CASSQVAGSYNSPLHF. In DNA, the CDR3 is TGCGCCAGCAGCCAAGTGGCCGGCTCCTATAATTCACCCCTCCACTTT.

The chain recombines TRBV28 with TRBJ1-4; the D gene is possibly TRBD1 (6 bases). Trimming removed 6 bases at V and 6 bases at J, with 17 bases between. CDR1 is MDHEN, CDR2 SYDVKM, per germline. The length of the CDR3 is 15 residues. The chain's CDR3 is CASSQPPKGDEKLFF. The CDR3 DNA follows: TGTGCCAGCAGCCAACCGCCGAAGGGGGATGAAAAACTGTTTTTT.

As regards this clone: Other DNA sequences within the sample encode an identical CDR3. This sequence joins TRBV19 and TRBJ1-1; unclear D gene. The CDR3 runs 11 residues. Germline loops: CDR1 LNHDA, CDR2 SQIVND (reference sequence). V was clipped by 6 bases and J by 2 bases, with 4 bases between them. Here the CDR3 reads CASRLNTEAFF. CDR3 nucleotide sequence: TGTGCCAGTAGGCTAAACACTGAAGCTTTCTTT.

The V call is TRBV28, the J call TRBJ2-7, with D possibly TRBD2 on 5 matching bases. Per germline, CDR1 MDHEN and CDR2 SYDVKM. This CDR3 contains 15 residues. Trimming cost V 4 bases and J 2 bases, with 15 bases left between them. CDR3 DNA: TGTGCCAGCAGTTATGACGACGGGGTAACCTACGAGCAGTACTTC. Encoded protein: CASSYDDGVTYEQYF.